This TCR beta chain was captured by sequencing in a study of blood T cell repertoires in COVID-19. Turning to the study itself: Donors in the United States, Italy and Spain gave samples during acute or convalescent COVID-19. From T cells, B-cell-depleted T cells, or PBMCs came the material, which was cDNA or gDNA.

The repertoire was sequenced with immunoSEQ multiplex PCR; TCRdb's copy has only in-frame clones and lacks some. The data show about 140,000 clones, less than 85% seen once. V was trimmed by 0 bases and J by 8 bases, leaving 4 bases between them. Germline loops: CDR1 LGHDT, CDR2 YNNKEL (reference sequence). The CDR3 is made up of 11 amino acids. The sequence was obtained from a human donor in a cohort sampled during active COVID-19. Sequencing was done on a sample of peripheral blood. The chain carries TRBV3-1 (or the pseudogene TRBV3-2) and TRBJ1-2; D gene uncertain. CDR3 coding DNA: TGTGCCAGCAGCCAAGACGTCGGCTACACCTTC. This gives the protein CASSQDVGYTF.